One and the same sample provided the 5 T cell receptor beta chains below, sequenced in a study of CDR3 diversity in severe acne (dated by TCRdb to the late 2010s). The library was produced with PCR. This sample was sequenced with an Illumina HiSeq 2000. TCRdb trimmed public reads at Q25 via fastp, called clones via MiXCR and kept in-frame beta chains. Each entry is one CDR3 protein sequence, shown with its most common DNA and genes. This sample is represented by around 83,000 distinct CDR3 sequences; under 55% of them were singletons. More than 9% of the sample belongs to the ten largest clones. The sample taken for sequencing was blood. The receptors come from a male donor with severe acne vulgaris.

This clonotype was recorded many times. This sequence joins TRBV20-1 and TRBJ2-7; D is possibly TRBD2 (6 bases). V lost 6 bases to trimming and J lost 3 bases, with 15 bases between them. The CDR3 sequence is 13 residues long. CDR1 DFQATT and CDR2 SNEGSKA come from the germline V gene (reference sequence). The CDR3 loop reads CSAKGDSLYEQYF. The DNA of the CDR3 is TGCAGTGCCAAAGGGGACTCCCTCTACGAGCAGTACTTC.

A remark on this clonotype: In this CDR3 the conserved last residue, phenylalanine or tryptophan, is missing, so a read error is likely. The limits of the CDR3 on the DNA are not certain, so only TCRdb's listed CDR3 is given. CDR3 amino acids: CATSRDAGQTI. The chain links TRBV15 to TRBJ1-4; TRBD1 is the table's D call and was not checked against the DNA. Germline V gene lookup returns CDR1 LNHNV and CDR2 YYDKDF (reference sequence). The length of the CDR3 is 11 amino acids, counting both ends.

This clonotype was observed at least ten times. The chain links TRBV11-3 to TRBJ2-2; D not certain. Trimming pared 1 base from V and 6 bases from J, leaving 6 bases between. The length of the CDR3 is 13 residues. The germline V gene encodes CDR1 SGHNT and CDR2 YENEEA. CDR3 DNA: TGTGCCAGCAGCTTAGTGGGGTCCGGGGAGCTGTTTTTT. Translated, it gives CASSLVGSGELFF.

This clonotype was observed at least ten times. This chain connects TRBV6-1 to TRBJ2-7; maybe TRBD1 (6 bases). Germline CDR1 MNHNS, CDR2 SASEGT. The ends were cut back, 4 bases at V and 6 bases at J, with 22 bases in the middle. This CDR3 has 16 residues. The CDR3 here is CASSGQDLRTAGEQYV. Written as DNA, the CDR3 is TGTGCCAGCAGTGGACAGGACCTCCGCACCGCTGGCGAGCAGTACGTC.

At least ten counts were recorded for this clonotype. V gene TRBV7-2 combines with J gene TRBJ2-5; D tentatively fits TRBD1 or TRBD2 (5 bases each). Germline V CDR1 and CDR2: SGHTA, FQGNSA. Trimming left V 3 bases short and J 5 bases short, with 13 bases between. This CDR3 is 14 amino acids long. The CDR3 region is CASSLKTGLETQYF. The CDR3 region has the DNA TGTGCCAGCAGCTTGAAGACGGGGCTGGAGACCCAGTACTTC. Together with reference TRBV7-2 and TRBJ2-5, the CDR3 gives the full variable domain: GAGVSQSPSNKVTEKGKDVELRCDPISGHTALYWYRQSLGQGLEFLIYFQGNSAPDKSGLPSDRFSAERTGGSVSTLTIQRTQQEDSAVYLCASSLKTGLETQYFGPGTRLLVL.